The sequence of this T cell receptor beta chain was determined in a study of cytomegalovirus exposure and HLA in healthy donors. This clone was counted once. V lost 3 bases to trimming and J lost 3 bases, with 12 bases between them. The CDR3 is 15 residues long. In germline, CDR1 is LNHDA, CDR2 SQIVND (reference sequence). PCR was performed using 60 Vbeta and 13 Jbeta primers. Sequencing was performed with immunoSEQ multiplex PCR; in TCRdb, only in-frame clones are kept and a portion is missing. This sample has more than 150,000 clones, with around 80% found just once. This chain uses TRBV19 with TRBJ1-5, with D tentatively TRBD1 (5 bases). Sequencing used PBMCs. The TCR was taken from a girl aged 2 to 10 in good health and CMV-seropositive. The CDR3 reads CASSMSRADNQPQHF. Here the CDR3 DNA reads TGTGCCAGTAGTATGAGCAGGGCTGACAATCAGCCCCAGCATTTT.